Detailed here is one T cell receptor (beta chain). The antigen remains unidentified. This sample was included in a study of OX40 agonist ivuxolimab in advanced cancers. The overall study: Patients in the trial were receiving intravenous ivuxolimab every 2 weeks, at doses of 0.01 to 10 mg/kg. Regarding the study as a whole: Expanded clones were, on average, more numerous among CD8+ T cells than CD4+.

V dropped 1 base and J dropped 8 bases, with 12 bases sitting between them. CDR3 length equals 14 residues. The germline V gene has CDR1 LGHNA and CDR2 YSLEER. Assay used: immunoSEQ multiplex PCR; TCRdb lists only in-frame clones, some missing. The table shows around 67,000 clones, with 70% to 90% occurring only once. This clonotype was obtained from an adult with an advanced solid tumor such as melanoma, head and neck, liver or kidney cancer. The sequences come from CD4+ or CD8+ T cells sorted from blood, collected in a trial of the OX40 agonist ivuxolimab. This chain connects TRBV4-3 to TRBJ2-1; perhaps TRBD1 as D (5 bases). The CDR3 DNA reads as TGCGCCAGCAGCCAAGCTTCCAGGGTGGATGAGCAGTTCTTC. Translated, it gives CASSQASRVDEQFF.